These T cell receptor beta chains were read from a single sample in a study of blood T cell repertoires in COVID-19. Repertoires were generated with immunoSEQ multiplex PCR, while TCRdb's copy carries only in-frame clones and drops some. The table has around 160,000 clones, 80% to 90% seen once. Material for sequencing was peripheral blood. Receptor source: a man older than 75 with acute or convalescent COVID-19. CDR3s include the opening cysteine and the closing phenylalanine or tryptophan. A D gene is named only where the DNA matches it firmly. A row's size may be missing; if present it is once, few, many or a size class.

TRBV5-5	-	TRBD1	TRBJ2-7	CASTFPLRSDRAHEQYF	TGTGCCAGCACCTTCCCGCTCAGATCTGACAGGGCCCACGAGCAGTACTTC
TRBV6-2/TRBV6-3	-	-	TRBJ1-4	CASSSAVEKLFF	TGTGCCAGCAGCTCCGCGGTTGAAAAACTGTTTTTT
TRBV4-1	once	TRBD1	TRBJ2-3	CASSPTRTGDSSEDTQYF	TGCGCCAGCAGCCCAACGAGGACAGGGGACTCATCCGAGGATACGCAGTATTTT
TRBV28	-	TRBD1	TRBJ1-2	CASSLGQEDGYTF	TGTGCCAGCAGTTTAGGACAGGAGGATGGCTACACCTTC
TRBV5-5	-	-	TRBJ2-5	CASSLWAGEETQYF	TGTGCCAGCAGCCTTTGGGCAGGCGAGGAGACCCAGTACTTC
TRBV4-1	-	-	TRBJ1-6	CASSWGGSSASPLHF	TGCGCCAGCAGCTGGGGGGGCAGTTCTGCTTCACCCCTCCACTTT
TRBV7-7	-	-	TRBJ2-3	CASSPNSDTQYF	TGTGCTAGCAGCCCGAACTCAGATACGCAGTATTTT
TRBV6-6	-	-	TRBJ2-7	CASSYGHLSSYEQYF	TGTGCCAGCAGTTACGGGCACCTCAGCTCCTACGAGCAGTACTTC
TRBV19	-	TRBD2	TRBJ2-1	CASTTGYASGPPEQFF	TGTGCCAGTACCACTGGGTACGCTAGCGGACCCCCTGAGCAGTTCTTC
TRBV5-8	-	-	TRBJ1-5	CASSFEAGENQPQHF	TGTGCCAGCAGCTTCGAAGCTGGGGAGAATCAGCCCCAGCATTTT
TRBV28	few	-	TRBJ1-2	CASSPPDRNYGYTF	TGTGCCAGCAGCCCGCCGGACAGAAACTATGGCTACACCTTC
TRBV5-5	-	-	TRBJ2-5	CASSSSGQAPETQYF	TGTGCCAGCAGCTCTTCTGGACAAGCCCCGGAGACCCAGTACTTC
TRBV4-1	once	-	TRBJ2-1	CASSTLALNEQFF	TGCGCCAGCAGCACACTAGCACTGAATGAGCAGTTCTTC
TRBV29-1	-	-	TRBJ1-1	CSVDSEGNTEAFF	TGCAGCGTTGATAGTGAGGGGAACACTGAAGCTTTCTTT
TRBV19	-	-	TRBJ1-2	CASKGQAPNYGYTF	TGTGCCAGTAAGGGGCAGGCGCCTAACTATGGCTACACCTTC
TRBV19	few	-	TRBJ2-2	CASSIVEYTGELFF	TGTGCCAGTAGTATAGTTGAGTACACCGGGGAGCTGTTTTTT
TRBV28	-	TRBD1	TRBJ1-2	CASSSGQGYGYTF	TGTGCCAGCAGCTCGGGACAGGGGTATGGCTACACCTTC